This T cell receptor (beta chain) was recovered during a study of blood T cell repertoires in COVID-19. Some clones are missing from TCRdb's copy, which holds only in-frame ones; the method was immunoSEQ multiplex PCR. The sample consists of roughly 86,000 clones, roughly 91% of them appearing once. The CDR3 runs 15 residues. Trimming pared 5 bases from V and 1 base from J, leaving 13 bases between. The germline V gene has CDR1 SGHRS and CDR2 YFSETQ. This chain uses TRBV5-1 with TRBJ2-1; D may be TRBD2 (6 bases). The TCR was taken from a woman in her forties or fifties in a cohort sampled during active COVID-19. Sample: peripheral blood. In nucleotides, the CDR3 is TGCGCCAGCAGTAGAGCGGGCCAGTCCTACAATGAGCAGTTCTTC. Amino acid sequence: CASSRAGQSYNEQFF.